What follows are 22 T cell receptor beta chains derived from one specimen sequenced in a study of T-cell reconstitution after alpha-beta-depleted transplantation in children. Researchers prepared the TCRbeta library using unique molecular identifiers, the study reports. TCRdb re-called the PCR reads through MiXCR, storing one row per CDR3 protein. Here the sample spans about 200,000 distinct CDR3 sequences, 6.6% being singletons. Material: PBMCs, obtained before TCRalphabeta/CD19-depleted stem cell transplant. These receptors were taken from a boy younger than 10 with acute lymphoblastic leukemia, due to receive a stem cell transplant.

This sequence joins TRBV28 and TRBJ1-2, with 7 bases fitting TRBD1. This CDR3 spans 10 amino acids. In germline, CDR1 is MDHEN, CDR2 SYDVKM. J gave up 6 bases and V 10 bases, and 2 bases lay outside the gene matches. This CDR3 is CAIQGNGYTF. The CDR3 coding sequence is TGTGCCATACAGGGGAATGGCTACACCTTC.

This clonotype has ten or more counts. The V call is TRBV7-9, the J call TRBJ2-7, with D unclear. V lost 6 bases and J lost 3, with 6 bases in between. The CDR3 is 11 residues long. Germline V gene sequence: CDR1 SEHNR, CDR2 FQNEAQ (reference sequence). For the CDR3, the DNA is TGTGCCAGCAGTTTTAACTACGAGCAGTACTTC. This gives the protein CASSFNYEQYF.

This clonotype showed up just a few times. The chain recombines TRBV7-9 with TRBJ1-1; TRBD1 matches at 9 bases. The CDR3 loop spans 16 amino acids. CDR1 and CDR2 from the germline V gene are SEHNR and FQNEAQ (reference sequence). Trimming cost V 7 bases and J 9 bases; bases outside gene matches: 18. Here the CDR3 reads CASNNRGRSAHDQAFF. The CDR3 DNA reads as TGTGCCAGCAACAACAGGGGGCGTTCGGCCCACGACCAAGCTTTCTTT. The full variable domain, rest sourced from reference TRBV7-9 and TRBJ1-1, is DTGVSQNPRHKITKRGQNVTFRCDPISEHNRLYWYRQTLGQGPEFLTYFQNEAQLEKSRLLSDRFSAERPKGSFSTLEIQRTEQGDSAMYLCASNNRGRSAHDQAFFGQGTRLTVV.

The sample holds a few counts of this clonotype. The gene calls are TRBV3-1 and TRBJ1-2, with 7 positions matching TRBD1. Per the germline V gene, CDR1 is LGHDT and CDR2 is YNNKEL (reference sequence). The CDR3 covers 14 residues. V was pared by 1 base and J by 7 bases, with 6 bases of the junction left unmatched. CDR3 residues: CASSQGDRAPGYTF. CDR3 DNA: TGTGCCAGCAGCCAAGGTGACAGGGCGCCTGGCTACACCTTC.

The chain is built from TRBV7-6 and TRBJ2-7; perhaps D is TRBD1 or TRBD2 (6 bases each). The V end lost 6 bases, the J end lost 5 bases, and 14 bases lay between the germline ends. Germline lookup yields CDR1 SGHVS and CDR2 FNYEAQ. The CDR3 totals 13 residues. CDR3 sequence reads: CASRPGAGNEQYF. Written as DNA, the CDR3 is TGTGCCAGCAGGCCAGGGGCGGGAAACGAGCAGTACTTC. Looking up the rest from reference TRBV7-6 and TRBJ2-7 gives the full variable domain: GAGVSQSPRYKVTKRGQDVALRCDPISGHVSLYWYRQALGQGPEFLTYFNYEAQQDKSGLPNDRFSAERPEGSISTLTIQRTEQRDSAMYRCASRPGAGNEQYFGPGTRLTVT.

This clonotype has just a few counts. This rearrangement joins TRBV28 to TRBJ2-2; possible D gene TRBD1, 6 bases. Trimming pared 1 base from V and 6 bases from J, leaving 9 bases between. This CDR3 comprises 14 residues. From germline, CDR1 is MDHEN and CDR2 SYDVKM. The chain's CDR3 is CASSLSRQAGELFF. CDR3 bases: TGTGCCAGCAGTTTATCCCGACAGGCCGGGGAGCTGTTTTTT.

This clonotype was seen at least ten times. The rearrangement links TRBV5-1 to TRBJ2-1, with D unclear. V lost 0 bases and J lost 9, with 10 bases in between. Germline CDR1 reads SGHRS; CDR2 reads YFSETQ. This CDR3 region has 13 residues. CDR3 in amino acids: CASSLAGRSEQFF. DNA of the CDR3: TGCGCCAGCAGCTTGGCCGGGCGTTCTGAGCAGTTCTTC.

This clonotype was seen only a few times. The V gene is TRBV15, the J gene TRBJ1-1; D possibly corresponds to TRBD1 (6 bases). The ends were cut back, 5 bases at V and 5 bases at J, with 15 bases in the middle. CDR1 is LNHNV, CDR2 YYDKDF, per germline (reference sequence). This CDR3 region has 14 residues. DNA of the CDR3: TGTGCCACCAGCGGGACACAGGGATGGACTGAAGCTTTCTTT. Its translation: CATSGTQGWTEAFF.

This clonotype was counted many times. The CDR3 coding sequence is TGCAGTGCCCGGGACAGGGAAGAGACCCAGTACTTC. Translation gives CSARDREETQYF. The V gene is TRBV20-1, the J gene TRBJ2-5; 9 nucleotides align to TRBD1. Trimming cost V 6 bases and J 3 bases; bases outside gene matches: 2. Germline V lookup: CDR1 DFQATT, CDR2 SNEGSKA (reference sequence). This CDR3 region has 12 residues.

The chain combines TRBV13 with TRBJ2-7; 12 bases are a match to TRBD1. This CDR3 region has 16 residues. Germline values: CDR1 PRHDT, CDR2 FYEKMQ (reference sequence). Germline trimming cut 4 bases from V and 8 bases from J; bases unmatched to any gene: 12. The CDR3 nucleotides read TGTGCCAGCAGCTGGCCCTCCGGGACAGGGGGCGACCAGCAGTACTTC. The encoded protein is CASSWPSGTGGDQQYF.

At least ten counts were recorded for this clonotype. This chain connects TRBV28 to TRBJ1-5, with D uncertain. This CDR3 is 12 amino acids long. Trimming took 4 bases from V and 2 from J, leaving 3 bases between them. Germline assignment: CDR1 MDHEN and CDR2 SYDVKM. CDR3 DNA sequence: TGTGCCAGCAGTTCTGGCAATCAGCCCCAGCATTTT. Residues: CASSSGNQPQHF. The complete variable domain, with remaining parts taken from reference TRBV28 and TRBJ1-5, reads DVKVTQSSRYLVKRTGEKVFLECVQDMDHENMFWYRQDPGLGLRLIYFSYDVKMKEKGDIPEGYSVSREKKERFSLILESASTNQTSMYLCASSSGNQPQHFGDGTRLSIL.

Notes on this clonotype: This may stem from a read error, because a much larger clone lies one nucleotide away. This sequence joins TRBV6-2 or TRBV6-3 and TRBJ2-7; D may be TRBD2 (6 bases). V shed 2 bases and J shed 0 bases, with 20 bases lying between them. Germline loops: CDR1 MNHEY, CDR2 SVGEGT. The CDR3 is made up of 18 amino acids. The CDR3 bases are TGTGCCAGCAGTTACAGGTCCCCAGGGAGGCACCTCTCCTACGAGCAGTACTTC. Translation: CASSYRSPGRHLSYEQYF.

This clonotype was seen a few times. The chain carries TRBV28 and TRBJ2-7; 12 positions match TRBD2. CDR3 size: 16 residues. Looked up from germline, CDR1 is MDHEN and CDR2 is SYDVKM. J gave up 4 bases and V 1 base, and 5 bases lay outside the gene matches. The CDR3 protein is CASSLSGLAGRYEQYF. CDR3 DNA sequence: TGTGCCAGCAGTTTATCAGGACTAGCGGGGCGTTACGAGCAGTACTTC.

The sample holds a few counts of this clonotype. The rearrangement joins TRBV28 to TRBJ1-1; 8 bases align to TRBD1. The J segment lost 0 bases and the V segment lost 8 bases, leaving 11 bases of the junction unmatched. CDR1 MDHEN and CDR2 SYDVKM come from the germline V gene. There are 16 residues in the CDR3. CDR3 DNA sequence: TGTGCCAGCGCAACCGGGACAGGCCCCATGAACACTGAAGCTTTCTTT. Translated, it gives CASATGTGPMNTEAFF.

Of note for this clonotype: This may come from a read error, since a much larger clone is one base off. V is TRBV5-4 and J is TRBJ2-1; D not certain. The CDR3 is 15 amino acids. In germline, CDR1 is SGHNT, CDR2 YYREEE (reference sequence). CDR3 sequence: CASSPVPTAYDEQFF. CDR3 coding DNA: TGTGCCAGCAGCCCCGTTCCCACTGCCTACGATGAGCAGTTCTTC.

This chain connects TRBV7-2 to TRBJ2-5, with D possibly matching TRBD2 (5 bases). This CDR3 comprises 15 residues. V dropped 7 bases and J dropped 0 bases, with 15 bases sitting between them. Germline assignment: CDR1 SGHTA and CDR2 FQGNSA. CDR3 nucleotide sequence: TGTGCCAGCAACAACTGGGGAGTGTACCAAGAGACCCAGTACTTC. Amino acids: CASNNWGVYQETQYF. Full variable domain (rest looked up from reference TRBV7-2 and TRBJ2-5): GAGVSQSPSNKVTEKGKDVELRCDPISGHTALYWYRQSLGQGLEFLIYFQGNSAPDKSGLPSDRFSAERTGGSVSTLTIQRTQQEDSAVYLCASNNWGVYQETQYFGPGTRLLVL.

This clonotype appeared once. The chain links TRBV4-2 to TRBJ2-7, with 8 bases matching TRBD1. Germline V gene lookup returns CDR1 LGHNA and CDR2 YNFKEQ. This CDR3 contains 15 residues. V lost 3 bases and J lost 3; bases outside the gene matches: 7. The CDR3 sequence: CASSHLGQEFYEQYF. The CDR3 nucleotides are TGTGCCAGCAGCCACCTGGGACAGGAGTTCTACGAGCAGTACTTC.

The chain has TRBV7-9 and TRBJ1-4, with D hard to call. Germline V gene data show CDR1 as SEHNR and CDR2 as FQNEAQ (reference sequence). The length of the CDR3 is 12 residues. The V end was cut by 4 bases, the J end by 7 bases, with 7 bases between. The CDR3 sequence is CASSSQGEKLFF. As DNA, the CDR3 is TGTGCCAGCAGCTCACAAGGTGAAAAACTGTTTTTT.

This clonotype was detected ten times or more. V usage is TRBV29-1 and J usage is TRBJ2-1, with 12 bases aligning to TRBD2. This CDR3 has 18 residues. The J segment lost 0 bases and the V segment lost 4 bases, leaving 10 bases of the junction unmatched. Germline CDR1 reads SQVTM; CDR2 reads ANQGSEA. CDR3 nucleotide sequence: TGCAGCGTTGTCCGACTAGCGGGAGTTCCCAACTCCTACAATGAGCAGTTCTTC. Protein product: CSVVRLAGVPNSYNEQFF.

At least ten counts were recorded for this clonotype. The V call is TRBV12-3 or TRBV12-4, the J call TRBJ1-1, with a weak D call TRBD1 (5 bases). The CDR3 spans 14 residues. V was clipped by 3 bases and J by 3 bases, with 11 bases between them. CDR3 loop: CASSFQGRDTEAFF. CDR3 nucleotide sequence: TGTGCCAGCAGTTTTCAGGGACGGGACACTGAAGCTTTCTTT.

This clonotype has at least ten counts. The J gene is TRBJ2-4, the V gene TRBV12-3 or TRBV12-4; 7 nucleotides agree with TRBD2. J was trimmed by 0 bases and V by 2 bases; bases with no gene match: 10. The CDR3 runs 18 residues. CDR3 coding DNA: TGTGCCAGCAGTTTAATGCGGCGGGGGTTGCTAGCCAAAAACATTCAGTACTTC. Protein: CASSLMRRGLLAKNIQYF.

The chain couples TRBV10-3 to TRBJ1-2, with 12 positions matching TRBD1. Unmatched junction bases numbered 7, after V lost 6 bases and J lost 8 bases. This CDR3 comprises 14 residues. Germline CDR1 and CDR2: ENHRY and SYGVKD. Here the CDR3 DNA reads TGTGCCATCAGGGGACAGGGGGCCGGGCGAGGCTACACCTTC. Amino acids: CAIRGQGAGRGYTF.